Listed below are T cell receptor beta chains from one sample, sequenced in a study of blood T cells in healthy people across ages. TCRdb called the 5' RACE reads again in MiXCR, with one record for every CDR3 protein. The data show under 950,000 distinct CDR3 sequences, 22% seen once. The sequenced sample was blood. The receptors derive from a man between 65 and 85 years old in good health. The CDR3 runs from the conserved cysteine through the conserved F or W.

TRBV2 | CASSEGLAGVNEQFF
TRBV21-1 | CASSKETDRDRTGELFF
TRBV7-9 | CVSSSRLRGYEQYF
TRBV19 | CASSDRGTPDDEQFF
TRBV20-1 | CSAATAGVTDTQYF
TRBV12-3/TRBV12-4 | CASSLRMWLANTLPTGEQYF
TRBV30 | CAWSAGFSSYNEQFF
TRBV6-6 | CASSYPSGQGNAGYTF
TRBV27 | CASSLRISYNEQFF
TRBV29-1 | CSVAISTGSSYNEQFF
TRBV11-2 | CASSQSMGNEKLFF
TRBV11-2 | CASSLGPDRKAFF
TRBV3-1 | CASSRSGSGTEAFF
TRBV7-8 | CASSNHRGTDTQYF
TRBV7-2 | CASSSPGQGGETQYF
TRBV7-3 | CASNNTRDNEQFF